A selection of T cell receptor beta chains follows, all from one sample in a study of cytomegalovirus exposure and HLA in healthy donors. Measured with immunoSEQ multiplex PCR; TCRdb has only the in-frame clones, and not every one. The sample shows some 170,000 clones, 75% to 80% of them seen only once. The specimen was PBMCs. The receptors come from a man in his forties in good health and CMV-seropositive. Each CDR3 is given without its conserved first and last residue.

J gene | V gene | CDR3 protein
TRBJ2-7 | TRBV5-1 | ASSWGGDSFYEQY
TRBJ1-2 | TRBV7-2 | ASSLTQQGGGYT
TRBJ1-2 | TRBV6-5 | ASSYLTGAYYGYT
TRBJ2-3 | TRBV28 | APGTSGSPFTDTQY
TRBJ2-5 | TRBV9 | ASSSKGGFGETQY
TRBJ2-7 | TRBV9 | ASSVVGQGGSEQY
TRBJ2-1 | TRBV27 | ASTITAGGINEQF
TRBJ2-7 | TRBV27 | AVASGGPEGYEQY
TRBJ2-1 | TRBV6-1 | ASSNYNEQF
TRBJ2-5 | TRBV1 | TSSPPLGTGEETQY
TRBJ2-1 | TRBV7-2 | ASSLIGGREQF
TRBJ1-1 | TRBV10-3 | AIRQGSNTEAF
TRBJ2-7 | TRBV7-2 | ASSRDRVEQY
TRBJ2-7 | TRBV11-3 | ASSNLLGLSSSSYEQY
TRBJ2-1 | TRBV4-2 | ASSQGIALAGRNEQF
TRBJ2-2 | TRBV6-5 | ASSYGLAGAGELF
TRBJ1-2 | TRBV20-1 | STGDVYGYT
TRBJ1-4 | TRBV27 | ASSLVGAEEKLF
TRBJ2-3 | TRBV27 | ASSSALEWYRDTQY
TRBJ2-5 | TRBV29-1 | SVLLWTGKETQY
TRBJ2-1 | TRBV19 | ASSILAENYNEQF
TRBJ1-2 | TRBV6-1 | ATIPLPRQGGGYT
TRBJ1-1 | TRBV11-2 | ASSHTGRGTEAF